This TCR beta chain was sequenced for a study of blood T cell repertoires in COVID-19. Study-level information: Samples came from the United States, Italy and Spain, spanning acute and convalescent COVID-19.

This clone was recorded once. Germline V gives CDR1 LGHDT, CDR2 YNNKEL (reference sequence). CDR3 length: 16 amino acids. V shed 0 bases, J shed 1 base, and the junction held 5 bases outside the gene matches. In Seattle, patients joined the study during active infection and were tracked longitudinally. Using immunoSEQ multiplex PCR, the repertoire was profiled, and TCRdb retains in-frame clones only, with some absent. The sample shows about 390,000 clones, 70% to 90% of them seen only once. The V gene is TRBV3-1 (or the pseudogene TRBV3-2), the J gene TRBJ2-7; the match to TRBD2 covers 8 bases. The clonotype comes from a woman aged 55-69 years with COVID-19, enrolled during active disease. Input material: peripheral blood. Here the CDR3 DNA reads TGTGCCAGCAGCCAAGAAACGGTAGCGGGGTCCTACGAGCAGTACTTC. Amino acids: CASSQETVAGSYEQYF.